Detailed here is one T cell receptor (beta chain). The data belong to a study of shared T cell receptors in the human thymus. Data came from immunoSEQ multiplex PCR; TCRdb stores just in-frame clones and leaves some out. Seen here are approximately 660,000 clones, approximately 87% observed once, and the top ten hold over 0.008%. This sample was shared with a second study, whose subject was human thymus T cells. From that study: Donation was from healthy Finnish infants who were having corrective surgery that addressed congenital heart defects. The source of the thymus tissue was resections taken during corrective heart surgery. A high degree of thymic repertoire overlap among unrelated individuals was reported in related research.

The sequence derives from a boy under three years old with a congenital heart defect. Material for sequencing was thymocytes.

CDR3 nucleotide sequence: TGTGCCAGCAGCCAAGGGGGCCGGGGGAGAATGGACAATGAGCAGTTCTTC. It translates to CASSQGGRGRMDNEQFF. V gene TRBV4-2 combines with J gene TRBJ2-1, with TRBD2 as a possible D gene (6 bases). The CDR3 covers 17 residues. V lost 1 base and J lost 5, with 18 bases in between. Looked up from germline, CDR1 is LGHNA and CDR2 is YNFKEQ.